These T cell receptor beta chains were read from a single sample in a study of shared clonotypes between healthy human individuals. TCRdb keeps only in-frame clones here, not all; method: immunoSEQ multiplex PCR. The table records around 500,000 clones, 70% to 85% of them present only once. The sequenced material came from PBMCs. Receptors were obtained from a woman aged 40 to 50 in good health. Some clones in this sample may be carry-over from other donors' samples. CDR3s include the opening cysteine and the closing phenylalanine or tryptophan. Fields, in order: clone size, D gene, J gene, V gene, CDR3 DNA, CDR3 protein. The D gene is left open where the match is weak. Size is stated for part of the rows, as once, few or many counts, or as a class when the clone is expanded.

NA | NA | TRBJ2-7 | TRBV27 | TGTGCCAGCAGTTTAACAGGAAGGGAGCAGTACTTC | CASSLTGREQYF
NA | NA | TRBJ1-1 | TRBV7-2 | TGTGCCAGCAGCTCTGAAGCTAGGGCTCTTAACACTGAAGCTTTCTTT | CASSSEARALNTEAFF
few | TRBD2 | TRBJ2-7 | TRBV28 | TGTGCCAGCAGTATCGCGGGAGTATCCAACGAGCAGTACTTC | CASSIAGVSNEQYF
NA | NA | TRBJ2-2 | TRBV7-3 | TGTGCCAGCAGCTCCATAAACACCGGGGAGCTGTTTTTT | CASSSINTGELFF
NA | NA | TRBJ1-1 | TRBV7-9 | TGTGCCAGCAGCCGGGACTCTGGGAACACTGAAGCTTTCTTT | CASSRDSGNTEAFF
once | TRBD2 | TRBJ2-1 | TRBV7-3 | TGTGCCAGCAGCCGGGGGGGAGTCTCCTACAATGAGCAGTTCTTC | CASSRGGVSYNEQFF
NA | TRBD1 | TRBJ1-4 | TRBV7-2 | TGTGCCAGCAGCGAACAGGGGATCGAGGGAGAAAAACTGTTTTTT | CASSEQGIEGEKLFF
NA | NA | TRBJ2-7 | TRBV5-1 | TGCGCCAGCAGCGAACAGGCCTACCCCTACGAGCAGTACTTC | CASSEQAYPYEQYF
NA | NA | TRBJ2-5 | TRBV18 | TGTGCCAGCTCTCTCGGGGGACGCCAAGAGACCCAGTACTTC | CASSLGGRQETQYF
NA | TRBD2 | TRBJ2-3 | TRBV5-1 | TGCGCCAGCAGCCTGCCCGGACTAGCGGGAGGAGTCGTGGAATATTTT | CASSLPGLAGGVVEYF
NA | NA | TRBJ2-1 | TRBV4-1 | TGCGCCAGCAGCCAACCCTGGGGGAGCTCCTACAATGAGCAGTTCTTC | CASSQPWGSSYNEQFF
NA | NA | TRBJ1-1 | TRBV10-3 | TGTGCCATCAGTGAGGGACAGCGCCCTGAAGCTTTCTTT | CAISEGQRPEAFF
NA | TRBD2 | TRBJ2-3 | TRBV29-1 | TGCAGCGTTGAAGGTGTACTAGCGGGAGAACCTAGCACAGATACGCAGTATTTT | CSVEGVLAGEPSTDTQYF
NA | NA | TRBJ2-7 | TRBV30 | TGTGCCTGCCTGTCCAGGGCCACCTACGAGCAGTACTTC | CACLSRATYEQYF
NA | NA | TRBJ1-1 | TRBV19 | TGTGCCAGTAGTATAGCCCCCAGGAACACTGAAGCTTTCTTT | CASSIAPRNTEAFF
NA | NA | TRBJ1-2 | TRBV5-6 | TGTGCCAGCAGCTCACACCCCACCGCGAACTATGGCTACACCTTC | CASSSHPTANYGYTF
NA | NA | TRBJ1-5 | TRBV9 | TGTGCCAGCAGCGCACTCTCTCCTAGCAATCAGCCCCAGCATTTT | CASSALSPSNQPQHF
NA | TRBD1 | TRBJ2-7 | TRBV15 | TGTGCCACCAGTAACCTCCCCCCGGGACAGGGGATTGACGAGCAGTACTTC | CATSNLPPGQGIDEQYF
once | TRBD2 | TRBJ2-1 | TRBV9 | TGTGCCAGCAGCAGCGGGACCTACAATGAGCAGTTCTTC | CASSSGTYNEQFF
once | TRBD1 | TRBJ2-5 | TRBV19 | TGTGCCAGTAGAAAGACAGGGGGCGAACAGACCCAGTACTTC | CASRKTGGEQTQYF
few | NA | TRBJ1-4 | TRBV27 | TGTGCCAGCAGTCGAACGCTTGCAACTAATGAAAAACTGTTTTTT | CASSRTLATNEKLFF
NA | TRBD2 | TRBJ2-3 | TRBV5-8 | TGTGCCAGCAGCAAACTAGCGGGAGGGCCCCCAGATACGCAGTATTTT | CASSKLAGGPPDTQYF
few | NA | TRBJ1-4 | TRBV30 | TGTGCCTGGAGTGTACGGGGTTTGAAAATTAATGAAAAACTGTTTTTT | CAWSVRGLKINEKLFF
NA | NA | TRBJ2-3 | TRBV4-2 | TGTGCCAGCAGCCAAGAGTCGGGGGCAGATACGCAGTATTTT | CASSQESGADTQYF
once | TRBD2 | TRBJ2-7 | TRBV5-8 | TGTGCCAGCAGCTTGGTGACTAGCGGGAGGGTGGCGCAGTACTTC | CASSLVTSGRVAQYF
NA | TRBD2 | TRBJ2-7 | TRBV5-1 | TGCGCCAGCAGCTTGGCACTAGCGGGAGTTTCCCACGAGCAGTACTTC | CASSLALAGVSHEQYF
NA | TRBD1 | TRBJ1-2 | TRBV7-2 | TGTGCCAGCAGCTTAGTAGGGACAGGGGGGGACTACACCTTC | CASSLVGTGGDYTF
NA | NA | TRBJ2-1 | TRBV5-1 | TGCGCCAGCAGCTTGGCAGGTTCGGTCAGGGTGTACTACAATGAGCAGTTCTTC | CASSLAGSVRVYYNEQFF
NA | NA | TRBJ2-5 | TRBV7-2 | TGTGCCAGCAGCTTCCAAGGTGGGGGGATCCAAGAGACCCAGTACTTC | CASSFQGGGIQETQYF
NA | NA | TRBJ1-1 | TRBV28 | TGTGCCAGCAGTGCCCCGACCACGAACACTGAAGCTTTCTTT | CASSAPTTNTEAFF
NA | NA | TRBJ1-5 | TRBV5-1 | TGCGCCAGCAGCTTGTTTGGGGATAGCAATCAGCCCCAGCATTTT | CASSLFGDSNQPQHF
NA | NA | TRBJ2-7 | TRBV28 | TGTGCCAGCAGTTTTCGTCAGAGGTACGAGCAGTACTTC | CASSFRQRYEQYF
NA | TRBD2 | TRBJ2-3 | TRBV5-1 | TGCGCCAGCAGGTCTCTAGCGGGAGCAAGGACAGATACGCAGTATTTT | CASRSLAGARTDTQYF
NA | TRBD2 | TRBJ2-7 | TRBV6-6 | TGTGCCAGCAGTTACGGGCGGGAGGTTCTCGAGCAGTACTTC | CASSYGREVLEQYF
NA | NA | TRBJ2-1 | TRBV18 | TGTGCCAGCTCACCCACAGGGGCGGGACAGTGGAATGAGCAGTTCTTC | CASSPTGAGQWNEQFF
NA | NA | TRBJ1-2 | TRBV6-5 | TGTGCCAGCAGTTACTCAAGGGGTGGTGGCTACACCTTC | CASSYSRGGGYTF
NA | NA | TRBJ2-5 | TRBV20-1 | TGCAGTGCTAGACTCCGGGAGACCCAGTACTTC | CSARLRETQYF
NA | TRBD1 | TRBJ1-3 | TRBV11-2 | TGTGCCAGCAGACCACCGGGACAGGGTGTCCCCAGCTCTGGAAACACCATATATTTT | CASRPPGQGVPSSGNTIYF
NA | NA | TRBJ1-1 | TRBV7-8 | TGTGCCAGCAGCTTGCATATACTTCGGGGGGGCCTGGACACTGAAGCTTTCTTT | CASSLHILRGGLDTEAFF
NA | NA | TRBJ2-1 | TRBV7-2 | TGTGCCAGCAGCTCGGACGGTCTATCCTACAATGAGCAGTTCTTC | CASSSDGLSYNEQFF
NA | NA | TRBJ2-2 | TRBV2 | TGTGCCAGCAGTGGAGGCCTCGGAGGGGAGCTGTTTTTT | CASSGGLGGELFF
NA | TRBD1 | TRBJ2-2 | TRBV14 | TGTGCCAGCAGCAGGACAGGGAACACCGGGGAGCTGTTTTTT | CASSRTGNTGELFF
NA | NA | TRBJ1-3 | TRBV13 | TGTGCCAGCAGCTTAGGGCCGGGCTCCTCTGGAAACACCATATATTTT | CASSLGPGSSGNTIYF
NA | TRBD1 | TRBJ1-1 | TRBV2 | TGTGCCAGCAGGTCCATCCTCGGACAGGGGACCTCGGTAGCTTTCTTT | CASRSILGQGTSVAFF
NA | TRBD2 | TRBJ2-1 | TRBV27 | TGTGCCAGCAGCCTAGCGGGAGGGTCCTACAATGAGCAGTTCTTC | CASSLAGGSYNEQFF
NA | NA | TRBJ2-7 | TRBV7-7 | TGTGAGGACCGGGCGCGCCTCCCGTCCTACGAGCAGTACTTC | CEDRARLPSYEQYF
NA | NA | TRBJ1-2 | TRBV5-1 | TGCGCCAGCAGCTTGGCCGAGAAAGGGGCCATCTATGGCTACACCTTC | CASSLAEKGAIYGYTF
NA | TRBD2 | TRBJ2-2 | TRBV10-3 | TGTGCCATCGGCTTGCGGGAGACGGTCTCGGACACCGGGGAGCTGTTTTTT | CAIGLRETVSDTGELFF
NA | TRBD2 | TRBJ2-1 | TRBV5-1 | TGCGCCAGCAGCGACCCGGGACTAGCGGGAGACAATGAGCAGTTCTTC | CASSDPGLAGDNEQFF
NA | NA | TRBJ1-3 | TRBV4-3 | TGCGCCAGCAGCCATGACGGGGCCTCTGGAAACACCATATATTTT | CASSHDGASGNTIYF
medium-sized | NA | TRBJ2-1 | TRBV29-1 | TGCAGCGTGTCTAGGTCCGGGGAGCAGTTCTTC | CSVSRSGEQFF
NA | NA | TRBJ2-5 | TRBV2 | TGTGCCAGCAGGGTCTTCACCCAAGAGACCCAGTACTTC | CASRVFTQETQYF
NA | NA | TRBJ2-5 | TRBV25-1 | TGTGCCAGCAGTATACAAGAGACCCAGTACTTC | CASSIQETQYF